This TCR beta chain came from a study of shared clonotypes between healthy human individuals. About the study: Three plates were used per donor for CD4 naive, three for CD4 memory, two for CD8 naive and one for CD8 memory.

Study observations and caveats: The study sampled only blood, and tissue repertoires likely differ.

To note about this clone: Its specificity is not known.

Losses at the gene ends were 4 bases for V and 4 bases for J; bases not matched to a gene: 6. CDR1 is SEHNR and CDR2 is FQNEAQ in the germline V gene (reference sequence). CDR3 length: 14 residues. How the authors handled the data: ImmunoSEQ output held junction-only sequences without quality scores, so filtering differed. Only in-frame clones appear in the TCRdb table, and some are missing; sequencing was by immunoSEQ multiplex PCR. The V and J calls and the clone size are those of that table, but D and trimming were determined from the DNA. The sample contains around 340,000 clones, 70% to 75% of which appear only once.

This receptor was identified in a man younger than 45 in good health. The specimen was memory CD4+ T cells sorted from blood. Subset described: CD45RA-negative fraction. The gene calls are TRBV7-9 and TRBJ2-7, with TRBD1 identical over 8 bases. The chain's CDR3 is CASSYSGQGYEQYF. CDR3 bases: TGTGCCAGCAGCTATTCCGGACAGGGTTACGAGCAGTACTTC.